A selection of T cell receptor beta chains follows, all from one sample in a study of blood T cells in healthy people across ages. TCRdb re-called the 5' RACE reads with MiXCR, one entry per CDR3 protein. Among hundreds of thousands of distinct CDR3 sequences listed, 32% were seen once. The sequenced material came from blood. The receptors shown here come from a woman at least 80 years old in good health. Both conserved end residues are part of each CDR3. Fields, in order: J gene, V gene, clone size, D gene, CDR3 protein, CDR3 DNA. The D gene is left open where the match is weak. Clone sizes are given selectively: once, few, many, or a class where the clone is expanded.

j_gene: TRBJ1-1
v_gene: TRBV7-6
abundance: few
d_gene: TRBD1
CDR3aa: CASSLYGQGNTEAFF
CDR3nt: TGTGCCAGCAGCCTCTATGGACAGGGAAACACTGAAGCTTTCTTT

j_gene: TRBJ2-6
v_gene: TRBV6-1
abundance: many
d_gene: NA
CDR3aa: CASSQQQGSGANVLTF
CDR3nt: TGTGCCAGCTCGCAGCAGCAGGGGTCTGGGGCCAACGTCCTGACTTTC

j_gene: TRBJ1-1
v_gene: TRBV30
abundance: many
d_gene: NA
CDR3aa: CAWSNRVSNTEAFF
CDR3nt: TGTGCCTGGTCGAACAGGGTATCGAACACTGAAGCTTTCTTT

j_gene: TRBJ1-6
v_gene: TRBV30
abundance: few
d_gene: TRBD1
CDR3aa: CAWTELRGRTPLHF
CDR3nt: TGTGCCTGGACCGAACTAAGGGGGCGAACACCCCTCCACTTT

j_gene: TRBJ2-5
v_gene: TRBV6-1
abundance: few
d_gene: TRBD2
CDR3aa: CASSGGLAGSSQETQYF
CDR3nt: TGTGCCAGCAGTGGGGGACTAGCGGGGAGTTCCCAAGAGACCCAGTACTTC

j_gene: TRBJ1-2
v_gene: TRBV7-8
abundance: many
d_gene: NA
CDR3aa: CASSGRSNYGYTF
CDR3nt: TGTGCCAGCAGCGGCCGATCTAACTATGGCTACACCTTC

j_gene: TRBJ1-1
v_gene: TRBV6-6
abundance: NA
d_gene: TRBD1
CDR3aa: CASRQGAFLGTEAFF
CDR3nt: TGTGCCAGCAGACAGGGGGCCTTCTTGGGGACTGAAGCTTTCTTT

j_gene: TRBJ1-4
v_gene: TRBV7-2
abundance: few
d_gene: TRBD1
CDR3aa: CASSSGQGVFEKLFF
CDR3nt: TGTGCCAGCAGCTCCGGACAGGGGGTCTTCGAAAAACTGTTTTTT

j_gene: TRBJ1-2
v_gene: TRBV10-2
abundance: NA
d_gene: NA
CDR3aa: CASSETGTGGYGYTF
CDR3nt: TGCGCCAGCAGTGAAACCGGGACGGGGGGCTATGGCTACACCTTC

j_gene: TRBJ1-2
v_gene: TRBV12-3/TRBV12-4
abundance: many
d_gene: TRBD1
CDR3aa: CASSLRQGGGYTF
CDR3nt: TGTGCCAGCAGTTTGAGACAGGGAGGCGGCTACACCTTC

j_gene: TRBJ1-4
v_gene: TRBV12-3/TRBV12-4
abundance: NA
d_gene: TRBD1
CDR3aa: CASSLGQEQEKRFF
CDR3nt: TGTGCCAGCAGTTTGGGACAGGAGCAGGAAAAACGGTTTTTT

j_gene: TRBJ2-5
v_gene: TRBV6-5
abundance: NA
d_gene: TRBD1
CDR3aa: CASSYGRGRETQYF
CDR3nt: TGTGCCAGCAGTTACGGCAGGGGGCGTGAGACCCAGTACTTC

j_gene: TRBJ1-4
v_gene: TRBV12-3/TRBV12-4
abundance: NA
d_gene: NA
CDR3aa: CASKQGVNEKLFF
CDR3nt: TGTGCCAGCAAACAGGGAGTAAATGAAAAACTGTTTTTT

j_gene: TRBJ1-3
v_gene: TRBV7-6
abundance: many
d_gene: TRBD1
CDR3aa: CASSQEGAPGNTIYF
CDR3nt: TGTGCCAGCAGCCAGGAGGGGGCCCCTGGAAACACCATATATTTT

j_gene: TRBJ2-7
v_gene: TRBV5-5
abundance: many
d_gene: TRBD2
CDR3aa: CASSLLAGGSYEQYF
CDR3nt: TGTGCCAGCAGCTTACTAGCGGGGGGTTCCTACGAGCAGTACTTC

j_gene: TRBJ2-1
v_gene: TRBV20-1
abundance: many
d_gene: NA
CDR3aa: CSAAGRGLYNEQFF
CDR3nt: TGCAGTGCGGCGGGAAGGGGGCTTTACAATGAGCAGTTCTTC

j_gene: TRBJ2-1
v_gene: TRBV7-9
abundance: NA
d_gene: TRBD1
CDR3aa: CSSSLIRGQGDNEQFF
CDR3nt: TGTTCCAGCAGCTTAATTAGGGGACAGGGGGACAATGAGCAGTTCTTC

j_gene: TRBJ1-6
v_gene: TRBV6-1
abundance: NA
d_gene: NA
CDR3aa: CASFFDPGNSPLHF
CDR3nt: TGTGCCAGTTTCTTCGACCCAGGAAATTCACCCCTCCACTTT

j_gene: TRBJ1-4
v_gene: TRBV30
abundance: few
d_gene: TRBD1
CDR3aa: CAWNPGTGVDEKLFF
CDR3nt: TGTGCCTGGAATCCCGGGACAGGGGTTGATGAAAAACTGTTTTTT

j_gene: TRBJ2-5
v_gene: TRBV14
abundance: many
d_gene: TRBD2
CDR3aa: CASSQGRLAGYQETQYF
CDR3nt: TGTGCCAGCAGCCAGGGGAGACTAGCGGGGTACCAAGAGACCCAGTACTTC

j_gene: TRBJ2-7
v_gene: TRBV5-5
abundance: many
d_gene: NA
CDR3aa: CASSLSGFSYEQYF
CDR3nt: TGTGCCAGCAGCTTATCAGGGTTCTCCTACGAGCAGTACTTC

j_gene: TRBJ1-2
v_gene: TRBV7-2
abundance: many
d_gene: TRBD1
CDR3aa: CASSLKGARGYTF
CDR3nt: TGTGCCAGCAGCTTAAAGGGGGCGCGTGGCTACACCTTC

j_gene: TRBJ1-3
v_gene: TRBV9
abundance: NA
d_gene: NA
CDR3aa: CASSVTGNTIYF
CDR3nt: TGTGCCAGCAGCGTAACTGGAAACACCATATATTTT

j_gene: TRBJ2-5
v_gene: TRBV5-1
abundance: many
d_gene: NA
CDR3aa: CASSLKETQYF
CDR3nt: TGTGCCAGCAGCTTAAAAGAGACCCAGTACTTC

j_gene: TRBJ1-6
v_gene: TRBV2
abundance: few
d_gene: NA
CDR3aa: CASTTGANSPLHF
CDR3nt: TGTGCCAGCACGACAGGTGCCAATTCACCCCTCCACTTT

j_gene: TRBJ1-5
v_gene: TRBV30
abundance: few
d_gene: NA
CDR3aa: CAWSPARAGPQHF
CDR3nt: TGTGCCTGGAGTCCGGCGAGGGCTGGGCCCCAGCATTTT

j_gene: TRBJ2-3
v_gene: TRBV12-3/TRBV12-4
abundance: once
d_gene: NA
CDR3aa: CASTFDARGEGNTQYF
CDR3nt: TGTGCCAGCACCTTCGACGCTAGAGGGGAAGGAAATACGCAGTATTTT